This paragraph reports one T cell receptor beta chain. The data were taken from a study of OX40 agonist ivuxolimab in advanced cancers. In the study overall: Patients treated during dose escalation were battling hepatocellular carcinoma, melanoma, renal cell or head and neck cancer.

The table came from immunoSEQ multiplex PCR; TCRdb's copy has only in-frame clones and leaves some out. Of approximately 60,000 clones listed, more than 80% are singletons. Deletions cut 1 base from V and 3 bases from J, with 10 bases between. The CDR3 consists of 14 residues. In germline, CDR1 is SGHRS, CDR2 YFSETQ. Material: CD4+ or CD8+ T cells sorted from blood, obtained in a trial of the OX40 agonist ivuxolimab. V and J are TRBV5-1 and TRBJ2-5; D is unclear. The receptor was isolated from an adult with an advanced solid tumor such as melanoma, head and neck, liver or kidney cancer. Here the CDR3 reads CASSLTTGKETQYF. CDR3 bases: TGCGCCAGCAGCTTGACTACCGGAAAAGAGACCCAGTACTTC.